This T cell receptor (beta chain) was sequenced during a study of blood T cell repertoires in COVID-19. Clones were sequenced by immunoSEQ multiplex PCR, and TCRdb holds only the in-frame ones, with some missing. The sample has 250,000 or so clones, about four fifths seen once; the top ten hold about 2%. The V gene's germline CDR1 is MNHEY and CDR2 SVGAGI. The CDR3 spans 11 residues. Trimming pared 7 bases from V and 7 bases from J, leaving 10 bases between. The genes are TRBV6-5 and TRBJ1-1; D is perhaps TRBD1 (6 bases). The clonotype comes from a man aged 25 to 40 who had recovered from COVID-19. The sequenced sample was peripheral blood. CDR3 DNA: TGTGCCAGCATCCAGGGGAATGAAGCTTTCTTT. It is translated as CASIQGNEAFF.